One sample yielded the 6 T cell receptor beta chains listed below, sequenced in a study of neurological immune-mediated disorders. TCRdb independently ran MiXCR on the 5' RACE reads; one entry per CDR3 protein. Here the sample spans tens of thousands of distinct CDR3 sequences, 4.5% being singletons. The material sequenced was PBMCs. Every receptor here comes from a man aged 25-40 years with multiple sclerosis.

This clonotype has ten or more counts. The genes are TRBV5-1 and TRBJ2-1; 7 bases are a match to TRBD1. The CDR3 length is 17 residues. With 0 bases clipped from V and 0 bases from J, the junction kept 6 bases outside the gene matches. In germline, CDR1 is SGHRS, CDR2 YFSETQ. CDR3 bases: TGCGCCAGCAGCTTGGGACAGGGCTCGGGCTCCTACAATGAGCAGTTCTTC. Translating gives CASSLGQGSGSYNEQFF.

The CDR3 region has the DNA TGCGCCAGCAGTCTACGGGCGATGGACACTGAAGCTTTCTTT. This translates into CASSLRAMDTEAFF. V gene TRBV5-1 combines with J gene TRBJ1-1; D gene unclear. Germline lookup yields CDR1 SGHRS and CDR2 YFSETQ. The length of the CDR3 is 14 residues. V lost 5 bases and J 3 bases, leaving 14 bases between the germline ends.

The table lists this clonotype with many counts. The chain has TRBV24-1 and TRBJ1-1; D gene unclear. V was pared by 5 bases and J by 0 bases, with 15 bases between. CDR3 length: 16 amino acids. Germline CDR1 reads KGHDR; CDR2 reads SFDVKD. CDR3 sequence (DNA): TGTGCCACCAGTGTGAAGGTCGACCAATTGAACACTGAAGCTTTCTTT. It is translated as CATSVKVDQLNTEAFF.

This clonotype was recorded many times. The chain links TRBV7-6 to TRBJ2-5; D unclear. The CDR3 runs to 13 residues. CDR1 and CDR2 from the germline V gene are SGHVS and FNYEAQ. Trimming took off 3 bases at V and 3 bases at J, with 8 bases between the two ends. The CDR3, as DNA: TGTGCCAGCAGCTTGAACGTTAAAGAGACCCAGTACTTC. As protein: CASSLNVKETQYF. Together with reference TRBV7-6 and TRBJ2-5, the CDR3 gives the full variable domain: GAGVSQSPRYKVTKRGQDVALRCDPISGHVSLYWYRQALGQGPEFLTYFNYEAQQDKSGLPNDRFSAERPEGSISTLTIQRTEQRDSAMYRCASSLNVKETQYFGPGTRLLVL.

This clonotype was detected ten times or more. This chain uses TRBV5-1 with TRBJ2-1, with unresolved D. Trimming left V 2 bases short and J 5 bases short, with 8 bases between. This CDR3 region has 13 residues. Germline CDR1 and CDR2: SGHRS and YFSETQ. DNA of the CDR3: TGCGCCAGCAGCTTCCGGGCCGACAATGAGCAGTTCTTC. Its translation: CASSFRADNEQFF.

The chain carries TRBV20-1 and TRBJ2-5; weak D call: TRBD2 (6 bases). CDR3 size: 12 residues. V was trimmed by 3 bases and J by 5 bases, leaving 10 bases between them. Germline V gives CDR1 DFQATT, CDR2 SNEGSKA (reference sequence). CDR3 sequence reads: CSASGAGETQYF. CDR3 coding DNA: TGCAGTGCTAGTGGGGCGGGGGAGACCCAGTACTTC.